The 20 T cell receptor beta chains in this list originate from one sample, sequenced in a study of cytomegalovirus exposure and HLA in healthy donors. The PCR employed 60 Vbeta primers together with 13 Jbeta primers. Produced via immunoSEQ multiplex PCR; TCRdb's table is partial and in-frame only. The sample has 150,000 or so clones; 82% are singletons. Sequenced sample: PBMCs. The receptors shown here come from a young man in good health and CMV-seropositive.

The rearrangement uses TRBV6-6 and TRBJ1-5; weak D call: TRBD1 (6 bases). Germline V lookup: CDR1 MNHNY, CDR2 SVGAGI (reference sequence). The CDR3 totals 13 residues. Trimming took 6 bases from V and 7 from J, leaving 13 bases between them. The CDR3 sequence: CASRRGHDQPQHF. The CDR3 DNA follows: TGTGCCAGCAGACGGGGACACGACCAGCCCCAGCATTTT.

The chain employs TRBV28 and TRBJ2-1; possible D gene TRBD1, 6 bases. The V end lost 8 bases, the J end lost 8 bases, and 7 bases lay between the germline ends. Germline CDR1 MDHEN, CDR2 SYDVKM. The CDR3 is 10 residues long. CDR3: CASSGDEQFF. For the CDR3, the DNA is TGTGCCAGCTCAGGGGATGAGCAGTTCTTC.

V and J are TRBV7-9 and TRBJ2-7; D gene unclear. The length of the CDR3 is 13 residues. Trimming stripped 1 base from V and 6 bases from J, with 10 bases between. In germline, CDR1 is SEHNR, CDR2 FQNEAQ (reference sequence). CDR3 loop: CASSLGMSAEQYF. The CDR3 nucleotides are TGTGCCAGCAGCTTAGGAATGAGTGCCGAGCAGTACTTC.

This clone appeared a few times. The V call is TRBV30, the J call TRBJ1-1, with 7 nucleotides matching TRBD1. The trim removed 0 bases at V and 7 bases at J, leaving 5 bases unmatched. Germline values: CDR1 GTSNPN, CDR2 SVGIG (reference sequence). The CDR3 loop spans 13 amino acids. CDR3 sequence (DNA): TGTGCCTGGAGTGTACGGGACAGCCTTGAAGCTTTCTTT. Its protein product is CAWSVRDSLEAFF.

The chain is built from TRBV28 and TRBJ2-3, with TRBD2 matching over 7 bases. The CDR3 is made up of 14 amino acids. Germline V gene data show CDR1 as MDHEN and CDR2 as SYDVKM. The junction had 9 bases not matched to a gene; V was cut back by 6 bases and J by 6 bases. The CDR3 region is CASSIGGRQDTQYF. For the CDR3, the DNA is TGTGCCAGCAGCATCGGGGGGAGGCAGGATACGCAGTATTTT.

The chain combines TRBV19 with TRBJ1-1; D gene unclear. Trimming removed 0 bases at V and 3 bases at J, with 8 bases between. The CDR3 runs 14 residues. Germline V gene data show CDR1 as LNHDA and CDR2 as SQIVND (reference sequence). The DNA of the CDR3 is TGTGCCAGTAGTATAGATAGGAGGTACACTGAAGCTTTCTTT. Translated: CASSIDRRYTEAFF.

This chain connects TRBV10-3 to TRBJ1-1; D is possibly TRBD1 (6 bases). Trimming left V 0 bases short and J 0 bases short, with 20 bases between. The germline gives CDR1 ENHRY, CDR2 SYGVKD. This CDR3 spans 19 amino acids. The CDR3 sequence: CAISESRSKGGRLNTEAFF. CDR3 nucleotide sequence: TGTGCCATCAGTGAGTCGAGGTCTAAGGGGGGGCGATTGAACACTGAAGCTTTCTTT.

The genes are TRBV5-4 and TRBJ1-6; D is uncertain. The CDR3 covers 16 residues. From germline, CDR1 is SGHNT and CDR2 YYREEE (reference sequence). Deletions cut 4 bases from V and 9 bases from J, with 20 bases between. In DNA form, the CDR3 reads TGTGCCAGCAGCCCCGGCTCTGGGCGCACCGTTTCACCCCTCCACTTT. Protein product: CASSPGSGRTVSPLHF.

There are a few counts of this clone. The rearrangement joins TRBV2 to TRBJ2-1; D is unresolved. CDR1 is SNHLY, CDR2 FYNNEI, per germline. The ends were cut back, 2 bases at V and 8 bases at J, with 4 bases in the middle. The CDR3 runs to 11 residues. CDR3 protein: CASSEFDEQFF. The DNA of the CDR3 is TGTGCCAGCAGTGAATTCGATGAGCAGTTCTTC.

This clone was seen a single time. V gene TRBV5-6 combines with J gene TRBJ2-5; D is possibly TRBD2 (6 bases). The CDR3 consists of 14 residues. Trimming cost V 4 bases and J 0 bases, with 10 bases left between them. Germline V lookup: CDR1 SGHDT, CDR2 YYEEEE. In DNA, the CDR3 is TGTGCCAGCAGCCAACGGGGGTACCAAGAGACCCAGTACTTC. It yields the protein CASSQRGYQETQYF.

CDR3 region: CASSSSVEQFF. The CDR3 DNA is TGTGCCAGCAGCTCTTCCGTTGAGCAGTTCTTC. This chain uses TRBV7-6 with TRBJ2-1; the D is unclear. The germline gives CDR1 SGHVS, CDR2 FNYEAQ. Trimming cost V 4 bases and J 9 bases, with 7 bases left between them. This CDR3 comprises 11 residues.

This clone showed up just a few times. CDR3 nucleotide sequence: TGCGCCAGCAGCCAAGATATTGACAGGCAAGAGACCCAGTACTTC. Its protein is CASSQDIDRQETQYF. J is TRBJ2-5 and V is TRBV4-3; the D gene is possibly TRBD1 (6 bases). Germline lookup yields CDR1 LGHNA and CDR2 YSLEER. V was clipped by 0 bases and J by 2 bases, with 10 bases between them. The CDR3 runs to 15 residues.

The genes are TRBV10-3 and TRBJ2-1, with 14 bases lining up with TRBD2. The CDR3 loop spans 16 amino acids. V shed 6 bases, J shed 8 bases, and the junction held 9 bases outside the gene matches. Germline values: CDR1 ENHRY, CDR2 SYGVKD. The CDR3 sequence: CAISRGLAGAGDEQFF. CDR3 bases: TGTGCCATCAGCAGGGGACTAGCGGGAGCAGGCGATGAGCAGTTCTTC.

V gene TRBV7-6 combines with J gene TRBJ2-1, with 11 bases that match TRBD2. CDR3 size: 17 residues. Germline V gene data show CDR1 as SGHVS and CDR2 as FNYEAQ. With V trimmed by 1 base and J by 12 bases, 14 bases remained unmatched. The CDR3 DNA follows: TGTGCCAGCAGCTTAGAGGGCACTAGCGGGGGTACCCTGGGGCAGTTCTTC. It translates to CASSLEGTSGGTLGQFF.

The chain combines TRBV9 with TRBJ2-7; D may be TRBD2 (6 bases). V lost 4 bases and J lost 5, with 13 bases in between. The germline CDR1 and CDR2 sequences are SGDLS and YYNGEE. The CDR3 has 13 amino acids. CDR3 sequence: CASSPWEEDEQYF. CDR3 nucleotide sequence: TGTGCCAGCAGCCCCTGGGAGGAGGACGAGCAGTACTTC.

The chain combines TRBV5-1 with TRBJ1-1, with 9 positions matching TRBD1. This CDR3 comprises 15 residues. The V and J ends lost 5 bases and 5 bases, in that order; junction bases with no gene match: 10. Germline V gene lookup returns CDR1 SGHRS and CDR2 YFSETQ. The CDR3 DNA is TGCGCCAGCAGGCTTTCTCTGACAGGGGGAACTGAAGCTTTCTTT. Amino acid sequence: CASRLSLTGGTEAFF.

The chain joins TRBV27 to TRBJ2-5; D might be TRBD2 (6 bases). Between the trimmed V and J ends, which lost 0 bases and 4 bases, there was a span of 15 bases. Germline CDR1 reads MNHEY; CDR2 reads SMNVEV (reference sequence). The CDR3 contains 16 residues. In DNA form, the CDR3 reads TGTGCCAGCAGTTTATCGGGACTTTTCTCCCGAGAGACCCAGTACTTC. It yields the protein CASSLSGLFSRETQYF.

This chain connects TRBV7-2 to TRBJ2-5; 7 nucleotides match TRBD1. V was pared by 4 bases and J by 2 bases, with 7 bases of the junction left unmatched. Germline V gene lookup returns CDR1 SGHTA and CDR2 FQGNSA. This CDR3 region has 15 residues. CDR3 amino acids: CASSYGQVGQETQYF. CDR3 DNA sequence: TGTGCCAGCAGCTACGGACAGGTTGGTCAAGAGACCCAGTACTTC.

This clone was seen just once. The chain links TRBV30 to TRBJ1-3; 9 nucleotides agree with TRBD1. The germline gives CDR1 GTSNPN, CDR2 SVGIG (reference sequence). This CDR3 has 13 residues. V was clipped by 3 bases and J by 8 bases; unmatched bases: 5. CDR3: CAWSQDRGDTIYF. CDR3 in DNA: TGTGCCTGGAGCCAGGACAGGGGAGACACCATATATTTT.

The V call is TRBV27, the J call TRBJ1-3, with D perhaps matching TRBD1 (5 bases). The CDR3 totals 15 residues. Germline CDR1 is MNHEY and CDR2 is SMNVEV (reference sequence). The V gene lost 5 bases and the J gene lost 6 bases, with 17 bases spanning the gap. The CDR3 region is CASSRTAGRVNTIYF. The CDR3 nucleotides are TGTGCCAGCAGTCGGACGGCGGGGCGAGTAAACACCATATATTTT.